This T cell receptor (beta chain) was obtained from a study of cytomegalovirus exposure and HLA in healthy donors. V was clipped by 2 bases and J by 1 base; unmatched bases: 4. Germline loops: CDR1 SGHTA, CDR2 FQGNSA. The CDR3 runs to 15 residues. The PCR contained 60 Vbeta and 13 Jbeta primers. This table comes from immunoSEQ multiplex PCR, and its TCRdb copy is limited to in-frame clones, with some not included. The repertoire holds some 180,000 clones, with roughly 80% as singletons. The TCR was taken from a woman aged 18-29 years in good health and CMV-seronegative. V is TRBV7-2 and J is TRBJ1-1; TRBD1 aligns across 7 bases. Sequenced: PBMCs. The CDR3 is CASSLRTGENTEAFF. The CDR3 bases are TGTGCCAGCAGCTTACGGACAGGTGAGAACACTGAAGCTTTCTTT.